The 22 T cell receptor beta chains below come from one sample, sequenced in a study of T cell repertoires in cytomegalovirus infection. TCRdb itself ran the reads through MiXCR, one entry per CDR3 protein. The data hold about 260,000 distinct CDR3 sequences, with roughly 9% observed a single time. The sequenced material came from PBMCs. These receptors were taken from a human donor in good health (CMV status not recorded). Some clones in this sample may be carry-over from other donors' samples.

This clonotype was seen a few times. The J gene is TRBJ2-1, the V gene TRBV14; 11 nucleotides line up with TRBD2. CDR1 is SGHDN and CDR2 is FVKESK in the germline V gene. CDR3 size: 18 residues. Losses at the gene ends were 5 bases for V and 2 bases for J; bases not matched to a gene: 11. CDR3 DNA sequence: TGTGCCAGCAGCAAGGAGGAGAGACTAGCGGGACCCTACAATGAGCAGTTCTTC. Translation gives CASSKEERLAGPYNEQFF.

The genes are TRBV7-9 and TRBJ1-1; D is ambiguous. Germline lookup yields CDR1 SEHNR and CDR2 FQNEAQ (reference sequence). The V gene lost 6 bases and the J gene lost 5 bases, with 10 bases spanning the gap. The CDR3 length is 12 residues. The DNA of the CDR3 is TGTGCCAGCAGTCCCTGGAGGACTGAAGCTTTCTTT. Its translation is CASSPWRTEAFF.

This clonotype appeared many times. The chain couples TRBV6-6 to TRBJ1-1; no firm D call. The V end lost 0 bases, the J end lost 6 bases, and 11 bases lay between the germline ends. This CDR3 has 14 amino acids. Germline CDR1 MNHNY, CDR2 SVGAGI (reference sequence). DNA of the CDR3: TGTGCCAGCAGTTACTCGACGGCTGACCCTGAAGCTTTCTTT. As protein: CASSYSTADPEAFF.

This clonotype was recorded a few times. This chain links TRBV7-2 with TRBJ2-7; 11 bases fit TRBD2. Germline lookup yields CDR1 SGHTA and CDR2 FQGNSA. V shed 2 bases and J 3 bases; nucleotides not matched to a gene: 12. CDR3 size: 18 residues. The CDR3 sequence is CASSLSRIAGGENYEQYF. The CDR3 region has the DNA TGTGCCAGCAGCTTATCTCGTATAGCGGGAGGGGAAAACTACGAGCAGTACTTC.

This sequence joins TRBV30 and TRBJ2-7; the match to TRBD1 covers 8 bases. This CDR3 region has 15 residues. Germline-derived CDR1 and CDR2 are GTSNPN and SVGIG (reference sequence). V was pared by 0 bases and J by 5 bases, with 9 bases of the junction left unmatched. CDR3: CAWSVRRTGSNEQYF. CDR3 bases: TGTGCCTGGAGTGTACGTAGGACAGGGTCCAACGAGCAGTACTTC.

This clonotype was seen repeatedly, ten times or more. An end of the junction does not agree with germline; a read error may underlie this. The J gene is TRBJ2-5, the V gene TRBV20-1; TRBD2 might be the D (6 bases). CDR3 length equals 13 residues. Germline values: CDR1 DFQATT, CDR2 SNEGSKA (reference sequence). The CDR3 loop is CSPSVTGTETQYF. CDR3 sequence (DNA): TGCAGTCCTAGCGTCACAGGAACAGAGACCCAGTACTTC.

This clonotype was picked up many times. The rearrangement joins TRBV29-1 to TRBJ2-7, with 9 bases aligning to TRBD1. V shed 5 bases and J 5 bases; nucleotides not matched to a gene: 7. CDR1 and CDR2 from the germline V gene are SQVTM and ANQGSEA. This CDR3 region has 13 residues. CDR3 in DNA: TGCAGCGTTCGACAGGGGGGAATTAACGAGCAGTACTTC. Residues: CSVRQGGINEQYF.

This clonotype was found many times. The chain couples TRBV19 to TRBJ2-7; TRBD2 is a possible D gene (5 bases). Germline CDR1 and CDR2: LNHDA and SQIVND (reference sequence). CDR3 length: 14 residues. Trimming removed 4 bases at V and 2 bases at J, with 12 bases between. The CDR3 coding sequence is TGTGCCAGTAGTACCCCCGGGAACCCCTACGAGCAGTACTTC. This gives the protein CASSTPGNPYEQYF.

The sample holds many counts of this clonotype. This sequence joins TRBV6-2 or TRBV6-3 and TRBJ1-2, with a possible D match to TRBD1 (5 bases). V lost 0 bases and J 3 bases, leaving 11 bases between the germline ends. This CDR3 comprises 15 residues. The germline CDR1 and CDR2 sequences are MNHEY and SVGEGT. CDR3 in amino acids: CASSYSPGEDYGYTF. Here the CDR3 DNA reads TGTGCCAGCAGTTACTCCCCGGGGGAGGACTATGGCTACACCTTC.

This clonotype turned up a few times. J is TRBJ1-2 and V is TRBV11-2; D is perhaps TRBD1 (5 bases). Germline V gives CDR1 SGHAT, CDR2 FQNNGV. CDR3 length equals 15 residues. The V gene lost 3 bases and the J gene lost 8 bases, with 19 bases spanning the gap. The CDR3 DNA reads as TGTGCCAGCAGCTTGATTCGGGACCCCCTGCGGGGCTACACCTTC. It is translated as CASSLIRDPLRGYTF.

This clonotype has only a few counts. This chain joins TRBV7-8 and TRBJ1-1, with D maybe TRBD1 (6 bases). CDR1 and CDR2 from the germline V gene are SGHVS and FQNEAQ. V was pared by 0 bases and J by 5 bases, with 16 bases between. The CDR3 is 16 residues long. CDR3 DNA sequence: TGTGCCAGCAGCTTAGCTTGGGGGGGGGGCTTAACTGAAGCTTTCTTT. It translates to CASSLAWGGGLTEAFF. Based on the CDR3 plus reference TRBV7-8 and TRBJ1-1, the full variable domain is GAGVSQSPRYKVAKRGQDVALRCDPISGHVSLFWYQQALGQGPEFLTYFQNEAQLDKSGLPSDRFFAERPEGSVSTLKIQRTQQEDSAVYLCASSLAWGGGLTEAFFGQGTRLTVV.

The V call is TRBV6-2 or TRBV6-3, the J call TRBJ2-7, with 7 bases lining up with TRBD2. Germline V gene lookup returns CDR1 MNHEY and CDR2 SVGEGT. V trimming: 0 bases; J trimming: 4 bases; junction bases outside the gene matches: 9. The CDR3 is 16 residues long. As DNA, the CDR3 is TGTGCCAGCAGTTACTCGTCTGTAGGACTAGTTTACGAGCAGTACTTC. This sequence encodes CASSYSSVGLVYEQYF.

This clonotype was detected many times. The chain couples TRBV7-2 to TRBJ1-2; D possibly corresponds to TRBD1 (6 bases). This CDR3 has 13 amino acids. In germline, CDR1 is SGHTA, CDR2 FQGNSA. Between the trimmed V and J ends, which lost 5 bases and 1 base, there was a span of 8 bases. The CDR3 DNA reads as TGTGCCAGCAGCCAACAGGGTAACTATGGCTACACCTTC. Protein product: CASSQQGNYGYTF.

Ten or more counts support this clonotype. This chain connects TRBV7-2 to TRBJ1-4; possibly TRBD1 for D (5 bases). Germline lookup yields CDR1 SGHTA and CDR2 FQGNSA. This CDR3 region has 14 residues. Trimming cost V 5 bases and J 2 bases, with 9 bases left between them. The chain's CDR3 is CASSRGYTNEKLFF. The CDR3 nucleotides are TGTGCCAGCAGCCGGGGCTATACTAATGAAAAACTGTTTTTT.

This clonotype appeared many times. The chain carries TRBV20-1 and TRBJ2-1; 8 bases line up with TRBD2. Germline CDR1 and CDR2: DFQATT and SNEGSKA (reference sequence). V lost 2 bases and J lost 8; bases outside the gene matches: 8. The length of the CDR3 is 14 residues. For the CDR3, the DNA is TGCAGTGCTAGACTCGCGGGAGGAGGGTATGAGCAGTTCTTC. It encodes CSARLAGGGYEQFF.

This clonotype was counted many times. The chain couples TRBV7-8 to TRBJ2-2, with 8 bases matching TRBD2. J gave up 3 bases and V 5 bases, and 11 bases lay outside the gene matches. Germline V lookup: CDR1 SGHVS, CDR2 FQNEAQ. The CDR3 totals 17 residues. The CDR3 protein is CASSPPSGRSHTGELFF. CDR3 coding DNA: TGTGCCAGCAGCCCCCCTAGCGGGCGCTCCCACACCGGGGAGCTGTTTTTT.

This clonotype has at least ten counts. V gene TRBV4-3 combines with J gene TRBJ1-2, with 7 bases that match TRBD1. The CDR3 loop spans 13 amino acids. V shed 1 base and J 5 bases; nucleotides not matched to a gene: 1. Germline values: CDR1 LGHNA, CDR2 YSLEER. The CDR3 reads CASSQGQGYGYTF. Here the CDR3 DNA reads TGCGCCAGCAGCCAAGGACAGGGATATGGCTACACCTTC.

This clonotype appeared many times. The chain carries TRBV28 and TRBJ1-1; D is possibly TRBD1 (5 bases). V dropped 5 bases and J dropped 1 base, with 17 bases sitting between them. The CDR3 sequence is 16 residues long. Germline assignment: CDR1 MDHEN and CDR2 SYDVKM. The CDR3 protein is CASSPSIPQGNTEAFF. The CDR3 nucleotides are TGTGCCAGCAGTCCATCAATTCCCCAGGGGAACACTGAAGCTTTCTTT.

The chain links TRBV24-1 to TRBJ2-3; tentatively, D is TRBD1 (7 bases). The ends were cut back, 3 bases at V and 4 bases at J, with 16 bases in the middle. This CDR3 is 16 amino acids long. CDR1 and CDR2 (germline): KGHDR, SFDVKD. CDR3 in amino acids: CATSDRFGGTADTQYF. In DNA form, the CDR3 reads TGTGCCACCAGTGATCGTTTTGGCGGGACAGCAGATACGCAGTATTTT.

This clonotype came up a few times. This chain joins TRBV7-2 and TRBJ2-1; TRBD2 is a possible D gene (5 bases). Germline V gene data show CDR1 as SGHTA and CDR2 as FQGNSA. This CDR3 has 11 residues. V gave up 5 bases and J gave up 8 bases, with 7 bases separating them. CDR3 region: CASSPSHEQFF. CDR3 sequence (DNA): TGTGCCAGCAGCCCTAGCCATGAGCAGTTCTTC.

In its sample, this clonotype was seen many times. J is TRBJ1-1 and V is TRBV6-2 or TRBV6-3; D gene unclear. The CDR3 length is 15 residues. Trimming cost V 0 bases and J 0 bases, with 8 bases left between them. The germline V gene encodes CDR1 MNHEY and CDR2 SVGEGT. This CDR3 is CASSYSPGLNTEAFF. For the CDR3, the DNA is TGTGCCAGCAGTTACTCGCCGGGTTTGAACACTGAAGCTTTCTTT.

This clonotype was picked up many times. The chain's CDR3 is CASSLGGQGAQGYTF. Here the CDR3 DNA reads TGTGCCAGCAGCTTAGGAGGCCAGGGGGCACAAGGCTACACCTTC. The chain uses TRBV7-2 and TRBJ1-2; 8 bases are a match to TRBD1. There are 15 residues in the CDR3. In germline, CDR1 is SGHTA, CDR2 FQGNSA. J gave up 8 bases and V 1 base, and 9 bases lay outside the gene matches. Full variable domain (missing parts from reference TRBV7-2 and TRBJ1-2): GAGVSQSPSNKVTEKGKDVELRCDPISGHTALYWYRQSLGQGLEFLIYFQGNSAPDKSGLPSDRFSAERTGGSVSTLTIQRTQQEDSAVYLCASSLGGQGAQGYTFGSGTRLTVV.